This TCR beta chain was recovered during a study of blood T cell repertoires in COVID-19 (TCRdb year 2020). For the wider study: The collaborator samples originated in the United States, Italy and Spain and spanned the acute and convalescent phases of COVID-19. Where HLA class I and class II types were available, the types were taken from metadata supplied by the sample provider, not from assay-based typing. The material from the prospective study consisted of cDNA or gDNA derived from T cells, B-cell-depleted T cells, or PBMCs. Nearly every sample came with metadata listing a de-identified subject ID, COVID-19 status, age in years and sex. Deeply sampled blood TCRbeta repertoires from subjects exposed to, actively infected with, or recovered from COVID-19 were included in the dataset. Samples were obtained from the ongoing ImmuneRACE study (first 160 participants) and from about 1,300 subjects provided by 6 global collaborators. A freely available public database, intended as a resource for researchers studying the immune response to SARS-CoV-2, is where the repertoires were released.

Points the paper makes about the study in general: Clinical and demographic metadata were provided uncurated, with the amount varying by source and participant.

The immunoSEQ Assay, a bias-controlled multiplex PCR, was used to amplify TCRbeta CDR3 regions from genomic DNA. Regarding the original processing steps: The number of nucleated cells in each sample was estimated by amplification of reference gene primers within the assay. To quantify the absolute abundance of each unique TCRbeta CDR3 rearrangement, sequence reads were collapsed and filtered. Productive Simpson clonality was computed per sample as the square root of Simpson's diversity index over productive rearrangements. Here the immuneACCESS table is served through TCRdb, limited to in-frame sequences with V and J called. Missing clones are a known gap in these copies; in checked studies unresolved V genes cover under half, and the rest lacks a known reason. The DNA was the basis for D and trimming; V, J and clone size are from that table. This sample has under 200,000 clones in its table, and about 82% of those were observed once. In total, the top ten clones hold 5% to 7% of the sample.

Participants in the prospective study were enrolled through a virtual design, were aged about 18 to 90 years, and lived in approximately 24 United States geographic areas. To assign participants to cohorts, the prospective study relied on clinical history that participants themselves reported in a screening survey and a study questionnaire. Each participant in the prospective study had whole blood, serum and a nasopharyngeal or oropharyngeal swab collected by mobile phlebotomists. Participants in the prospective study had the option to provide additional blood draws and questionnaires over a roughly two-month period. Blood samples from the prospective study were shipped frozen or at room temperature prior to DNA extraction. Concerning this clone itself: Its binding antigen is unknown. Per-base qualities were not stored, and no clone one base away is much larger.

CDR1 and CDR2 are read off the germline V gene (reference sequence) as LNHNV and YYDKDF. Its CDR3 holds 15 amino acids, cysteine through phenylalanine. Only the CDR3 portion is preserved as DNA: 45 bases, with reading frame beginning at the first base. V was cut back by 0 bases and J by 8 bases, leaving a gap of 13 bases between them. Rearrangement joined TRBV15 to TRBJ1-4; TRBD1 is possibly the D segment (6 matching bases). This TCR came from a man aged 35 to 55 with acute COVID-19. The specimen was PBMCs or T cells enriched from blood (not recorded which). This receptor has the CDR3 CATSRETGGSEKLFF. The DNA sequence is given as TGTGCCACCAGCAGAGAGACAGGAGGAAGCGAAAAACTGTTTTTT.